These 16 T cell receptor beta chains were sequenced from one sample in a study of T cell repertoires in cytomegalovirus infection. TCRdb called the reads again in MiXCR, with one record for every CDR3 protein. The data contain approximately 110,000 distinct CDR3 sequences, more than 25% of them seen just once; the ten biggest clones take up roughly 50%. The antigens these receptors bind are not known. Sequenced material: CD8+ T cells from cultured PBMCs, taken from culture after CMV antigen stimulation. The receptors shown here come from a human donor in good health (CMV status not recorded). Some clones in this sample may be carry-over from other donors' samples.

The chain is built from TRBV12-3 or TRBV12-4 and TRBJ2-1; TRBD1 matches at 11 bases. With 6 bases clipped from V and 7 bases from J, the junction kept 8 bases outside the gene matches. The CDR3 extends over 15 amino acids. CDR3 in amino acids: CASRDGQGAKNEQFF. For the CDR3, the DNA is TGTGCCAGCAGAGATGGACAGGGGGCAAAGAATGAGCAGTTCTTC.

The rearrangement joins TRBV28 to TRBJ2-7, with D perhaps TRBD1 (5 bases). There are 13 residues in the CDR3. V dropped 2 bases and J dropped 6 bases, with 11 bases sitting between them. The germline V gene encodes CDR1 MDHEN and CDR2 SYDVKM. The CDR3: CASSLGRVGEQYF. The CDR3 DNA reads TGTGCCAGCAGTTTAGGCAGGGTCGGCGAGCAGTACTTC.

CDR3 sequence reads: CASSAPGILHQPQHF. The CDR3 DNA is TGTGCCAGCAGTGCTCCAGGGATTCTGCATCAGCCCCAGCATTTT. J is TRBJ1-5 and V is TRBV2; possible D gene TRBD1, 5 bases. The CDR3 loop spans 15 amino acids. Germline V gives CDR1 SNHLY, CDR2 FYNNEI. V was clipped by 4 bases and J by 5 bases, with 15 bases between them.

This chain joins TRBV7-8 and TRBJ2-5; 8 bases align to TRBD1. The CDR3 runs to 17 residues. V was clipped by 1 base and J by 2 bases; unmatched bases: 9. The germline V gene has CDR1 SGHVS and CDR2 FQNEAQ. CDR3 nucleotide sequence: TGTGCCAGCAGCTTAGAGTTGGATTGGGACAGGCAAGAGACCCAGTACTTC. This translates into CASSLELDWDRQETQYF.

DNA of the CDR3: TGCGCCAGCAGCCCCCAGACAGGGGAGGAGAACTATGGCTACACCTTC. Its translation: CASSPQTGEENYGYTF. The chain has TRBV4-1 and TRBJ1-2; 8 nucleotides line up with TRBD1. With 4 bases clipped from V and 2 bases from J, the junction kept 9 bases outside the gene matches. Germline values: CDR1 MGHRA, CDR2 YSYEKL. This CDR3 has 16 residues.

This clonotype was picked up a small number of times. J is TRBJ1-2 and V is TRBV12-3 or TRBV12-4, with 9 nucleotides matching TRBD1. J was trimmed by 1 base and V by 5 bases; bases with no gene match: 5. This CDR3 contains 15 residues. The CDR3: CASSTGGSLNYGYTF. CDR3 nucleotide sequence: TGTGCCAGCAGTACAGGGGGCTCCCTTAACTATGGCTACACCTTC.

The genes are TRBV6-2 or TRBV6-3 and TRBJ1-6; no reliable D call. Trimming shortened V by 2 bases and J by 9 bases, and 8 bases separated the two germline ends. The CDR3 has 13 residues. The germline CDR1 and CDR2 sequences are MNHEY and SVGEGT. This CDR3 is CASSYESGSPLHF. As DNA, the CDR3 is TGTGCCAGCAGTTACGAAAGTGGTTCACCCCTCCACTTT.

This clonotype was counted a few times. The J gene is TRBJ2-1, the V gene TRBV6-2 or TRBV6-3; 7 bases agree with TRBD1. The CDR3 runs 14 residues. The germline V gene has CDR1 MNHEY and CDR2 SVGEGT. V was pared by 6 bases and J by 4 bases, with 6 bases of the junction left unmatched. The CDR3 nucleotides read TGTGCCAGCAGATGGGACAGTCTATACAATGAGCAGTTCTTC. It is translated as CASRWDSLYNEQFF.

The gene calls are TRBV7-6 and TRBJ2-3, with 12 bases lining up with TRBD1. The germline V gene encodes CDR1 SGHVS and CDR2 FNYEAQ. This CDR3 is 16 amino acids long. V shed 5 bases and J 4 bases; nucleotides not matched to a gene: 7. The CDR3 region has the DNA TGTGCCAGCAGCCCCATCGGGACAGGGGGCTCAGATACGCAGTATTTT. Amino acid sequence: CASSPIGTGGSDTQYF.

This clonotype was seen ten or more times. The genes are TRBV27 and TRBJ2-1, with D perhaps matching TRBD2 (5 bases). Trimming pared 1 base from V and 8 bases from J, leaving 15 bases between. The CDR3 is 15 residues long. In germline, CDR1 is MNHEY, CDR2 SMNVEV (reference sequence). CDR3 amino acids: CASSLLSGILDEQFF. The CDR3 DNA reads TGTGCCAGCAGTTTATTGTCGGGGATCCTCGATGAGCAGTTCTTC.

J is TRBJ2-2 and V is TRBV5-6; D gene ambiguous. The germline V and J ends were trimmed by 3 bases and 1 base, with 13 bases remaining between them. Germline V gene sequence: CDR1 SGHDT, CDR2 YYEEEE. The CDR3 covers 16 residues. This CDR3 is CASSYMQVLNTGELFF. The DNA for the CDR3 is TGTGCCAGCAGCTATATGCAGGTCTTGAACACCGGGGAGCTGTTTTTT.

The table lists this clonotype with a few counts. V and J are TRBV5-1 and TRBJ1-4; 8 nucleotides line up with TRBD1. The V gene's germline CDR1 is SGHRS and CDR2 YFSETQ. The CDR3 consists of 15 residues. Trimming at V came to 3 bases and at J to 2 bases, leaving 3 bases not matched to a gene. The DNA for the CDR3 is TGCGCCAGCAGCTCGACAGGGGCCACTAATGAAAAACTGTTTTTT. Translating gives CASSSTGATNEKLFF. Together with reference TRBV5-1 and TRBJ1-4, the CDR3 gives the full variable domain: KAGVTQTPRYLIKTRGQQVTLSCSPISGHRSVSWYQQTPGQGLQFLFEYFSETQRNKGNFPGRFSGRQFSNSRSEMNVSTLELGDSALYLCASSSTGATNEKLFFGSGTQLSVL.

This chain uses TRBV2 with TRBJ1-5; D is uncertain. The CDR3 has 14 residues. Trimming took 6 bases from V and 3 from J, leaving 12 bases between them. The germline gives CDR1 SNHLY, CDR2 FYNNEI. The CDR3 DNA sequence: TGTGCCAGCAGCATAGATGTGGTCAATCAGCCCCAGCATTTT. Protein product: CASSIDVVNQPQHF.

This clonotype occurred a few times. The CDR3 DNA follows: TGTGCCAGCACAGCAGGGACCCGGAACACTGAAGCTTTCTTT. It codes for CASTAGTRNTEAFF. This chain joins TRBV28 and TRBJ1-1; D might be TRBD1 (5 bases). Trimming stripped 7 bases from V and 1 base from J, with 13 bases between. Germline lookup yields CDR1 MDHEN and CDR2 SYDVKM. The CDR3 covers 14 residues.

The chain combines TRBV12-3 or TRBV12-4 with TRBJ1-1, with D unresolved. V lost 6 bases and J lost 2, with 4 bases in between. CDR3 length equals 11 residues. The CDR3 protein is CASRYNTEAFF. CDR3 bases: TGTGCCAGCAGGTATAACACTGAAGCTTTCTTT.

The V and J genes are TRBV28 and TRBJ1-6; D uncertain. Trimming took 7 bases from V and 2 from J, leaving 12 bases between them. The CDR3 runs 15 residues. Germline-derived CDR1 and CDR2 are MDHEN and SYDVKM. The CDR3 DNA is TGTGCCAGCACTAGACAAAACACCTATAATTCACCCCTCCACTTT. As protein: CASTRQNTYNSPLHF.